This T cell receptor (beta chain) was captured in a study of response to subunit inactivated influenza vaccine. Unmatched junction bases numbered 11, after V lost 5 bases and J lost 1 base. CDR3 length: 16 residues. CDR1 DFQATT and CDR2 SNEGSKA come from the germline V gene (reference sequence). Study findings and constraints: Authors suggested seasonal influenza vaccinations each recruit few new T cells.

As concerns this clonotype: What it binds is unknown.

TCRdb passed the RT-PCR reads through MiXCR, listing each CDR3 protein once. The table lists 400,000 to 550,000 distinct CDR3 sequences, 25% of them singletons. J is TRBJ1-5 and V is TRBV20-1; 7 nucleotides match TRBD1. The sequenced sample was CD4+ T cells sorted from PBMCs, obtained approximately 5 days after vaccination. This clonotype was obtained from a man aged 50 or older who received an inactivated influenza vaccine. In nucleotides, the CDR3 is TGCAGTGCTCGACAGGGTTGGAGTGGGAGCAATCAGCCCCAGCATTTT. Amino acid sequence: CSARQGWSGSNQPQHF.